These 15 T cell receptor beta chains were sequenced from one sample in a study of naive and memory T cell subsets. Antigen specificity for these receptors is unknown. Overall study results and limits: Especially in CD8 cells, naive repertoires contained a few larger clonotypes, possibly CD45RA-re-expressing memory cells.

An equimolar mix of two oligonucleotides served as the beta constant-region primer for TRBC1 and TRBC2. Four rounds of PCR amplified the ligated cDNA using nested alpha and beta constant-region primers plus SP2. TCRdb reanalysed the UMI-ligation and nested PCR reads using MiXCR and keeps one entry per CDR3 protein. The table has over 110,000 distinct CDR3 sequences, about a fifth seen once; the top ten hold 0.6% to 0.8%. The sequencing sample was made of naive CD8+ T cells from blood. The receptors stem from a human donor in good health.

Written as DNA, the CDR3 is TGCGCCAGCAGCTTGGCGGGGGGAGACCACGAGCAGTACTTC. Translation gives CASSLAGGDHEQYF. The chain combines TRBV5-1 with TRBJ2-7; the match to TRBD2 covers 7 bases. V shed 0 bases, J shed 5 bases, and the junction held 5 bases outside the gene matches. This CDR3 comprises 14 residues. Germline CDR1 SGHRS, CDR2 YFSETQ.

This clonotype was picked up a small number of times. V gene TRBV7-3 combines with J gene TRBJ2-3; 8 nucleotides align to TRBD2. The CDR3 runs to 15 residues. Losses at the gene ends were 2 bases for V and 2 bases for J; bases not matched to a gene: 3. CDR1 SGHTA and CDR2 FQGTGA come from the germline V gene. This chain's CDR3 is CASSLAGGITDTQYF. For the CDR3, the DNA is TGTGCCAGCAGCTTAGCGGGAGGAATCACAGATACGCAGTATTTT.

V is TRBV20-1 and J is TRBJ2-7; D is unclear. Trimming took off 0 bases at V and 5 bases at J, with 17 bases between the two ends. The CDR3 has 15 amino acids. Germline V lookup: CDR1 DFQATT, CDR2 SNEGSKA (reference sequence). In nucleotides, the CDR3 is TGCAGTGCTAGAGATCTAGAAGCGCAACCCCACGAGCAGTACTTC. Encoded protein: CSARDLEAQPHEQYF.

The chain combines TRBV7-6 with TRBJ2-3, with TRBD1 identical over 7 bases. Germline CDR1 is SGHVS and CDR2 is FNYEAQ. V lost 5 bases and J lost 6; bases outside the gene matches: 11. This CDR3 contains 15 residues. CDR3 region: CASSKPRDSQDTQYF. The CDR3 DNA is TGTGCCAGCAGCAAGCCAAGGGACAGCCAGGATACGCAGTATTTT.

This clonotype was seen more than once but under ten times. V is TRBV29-1 and J is TRBJ2-1; 13 bases agree with TRBD2. CDR3 length: 16 amino acids. Looked up from germline, CDR1 is SQVTM and CDR2 is ANQGSEA. Trimming cost V 5 bases and J 12 bases; bases outside gene matches: 16. The CDR3 nucleotides are TGCAGCGTTTACGGTCGGACTAGCGGGGGCGCCGTGGCGCAGTTCTTC. Amino acids: CSVYGRTSGGAVAQFF.

This clonotype came up a few times. The chain is built from TRBV24-1 and TRBJ2-3, with no clear D. V gave up 7 bases and J gave up 8 bases, with 12 bases separating them. The germline V gene encodes CDR1 KGHDR and CDR2 SFDVKD. The CDR3 totals 12 residues. The DNA of the CDR3 is TGTGCCACCAGGAATCGACGAGGTACGCAGTATTTT. It translates to CATRNRRGTQYF.

The genes are TRBV27 and TRBJ1-2; 7 nucleotides align to TRBD1. The CDR3 contains 15 residues. J lost 4 bases, V lost 5 bases, and 10 bases had no gene match. Germline values: CDR1 MNHEY, CDR2 SMNVEV (reference sequence). For the CDR3, the DNA is TGTGCCAGCAGTCTTTCCGCAGGGGGACCCTATGGCTACACCTTC. Its protein product is CASSLSAGGPYGYTF.

CDR3 sequence reads: CASSQDQGQPNQPQHF. The CDR3, as DNA: TGCGCCAGCAGCCAAGATCAGGGTCAGCCAAATCAGCCCCAGCATTTT. The rearrangement links TRBV4-3 to TRBJ1-5; the D gene is possibly TRBD1 (5 bases). The germline CDR1 and CDR2 sequences are LGHNA and YSLEER. There are 16 residues in the CDR3. V was pared by 0 bases and J by 4 bases, with 13 bases between.

This chain connects TRBV7-8 to TRBJ2-1, with TRBD2 identical over 10 bases. The CDR3 consists of 15 residues. The germline V gene encodes CDR1 SGHVS and CDR2 FQNEAQ. V shed 5 bases, J shed 3 bases, and the junction held 4 bases outside the gene matches. CDR3 nucleotides: TGTGCCAGCAGCCGGCGGACTAGCGGCTACAATGAGCAGTTCTTC. Its translation is CASSRRTSGYNEQFF.

The chain has TRBV13 and TRBJ1-1; no reliable D call. This CDR3 is 11 amino acids long. V lost 4 bases and J 3 bases, leaving 3 bases between the germline ends. Germline V CDR1 and CDR2: PRHDT, FYEKMQ (reference sequence). The CDR3 DNA is TGTGCCAGCAGCTCCTACACTGAAGCTTTCTTT. This sequence encodes CASSSYTEAFF.

This clonotype was counted at least ten times. This chain connects TRBV5-1 to TRBJ1-1; no clear D gene. Trimming took 0 bases from V and 0 from J, leaving 3 bases between them. CDR3 length: 13 residues. In germline, CDR1 is SGHRS, CDR2 YFSETQ. The CDR3 region is CASSLALNTEAFF. The CDR3, as DNA: TGCGCCAGCAGCTTGGCTCTGAACACTGAAGCTTTCTTT.

The rearrangement uses TRBV10-3 and TRBJ2-7; 11 positions match TRBD2. V was pared by 3 bases and J by 2 bases, with 15 bases of the junction left unmatched. CDR1 ENHRY and CDR2 SYGVKD come from the germline V gene. The CDR3 contains 19 residues. CDR3 protein: CAISDPKELAGAPPYEQYF. The CDR3 bases are TGTGCCATCAGTGACCCGAAGGAACTAGCGGGAGCCCCTCCCTACGAGCAGTACTTC.

The chain employs TRBV2 and TRBJ2-1; 7 positions match TRBD2. Germline loops: CDR1 SNHLY, CDR2 FYNNEI. The CDR3 consists of 13 residues. V was pared by 8 bases and J by 6 bases, with 7 bases of the junction left unmatched. The CDR3 region is CASLTSRGNEQFF. The CDR3 nucleotides read TGTGCCAGCTTGACTAGCCGCGGCAATGAGCAGTTCTTC.

This clonotype has ten or more counts. V and J are TRBV29-1 and TRBJ2-1, with D hard to call. The V gene's germline CDR1 is SQVTM and CDR2 ANQGSEA. The CDR3 is made up of 11 amino acids. V shed 0 bases and J shed 10 bases, with 7 bases lying between them. The CDR3 loop reads CSVEDRSEQFF. CDR3 coding DNA: TGCAGCGTTGAAGATAGGAGCGAGCAGTTCTTC.

DNA for the CDR3: TGTGCCAGCAGTTACGCGACTTACACTGAAGCTTTCTTT. Protein sequence: CASSYATYTEAFF. This chain links TRBV6-5 with TRBJ1-1; the D is unclear. Trimming left V 2 bases short and J 3 bases short, with 7 bases between. CDR3 length: 13 amino acids. CDR1 is MNHEY, CDR2 SVGAGI, per germline.